A single sample is the source of the 28 T cell receptor beta chains below, sequenced in a study of blood T cell repertoires in COVID-19. Generated by immunoSEQ multiplex PCR, the TCRdb table keeps only in-frame clones and is missing some. The sample lists 100,000 or so clones; around 83% were seen once. The sample was peripheral blood. Receptors were obtained from an older man with active or convalescent COVID-19.

This chain connects TRBV5-1 to TRBJ1-2, with 9 bases aligning to TRBD1. The ends lost 4 bases at V and 4 bases at J; junction bases unmatched: 8. This CDR3 is 15 amino acids long. Per the germline V gene, CDR1 is SGHRS and CDR2 is YFSETQ. The CDR3: CASSIVTGGVYGYTF. The DNA of the CDR3 is TGCGCCAGCAGCATCGTAACAGGGGGCGTCTATGGCTACACCTTC.

The chain's CDR3 is CASSWTSGVGPSTDTQYF. In DNA form, the CDR3 reads TGTGCCAGCAGCTGGACTAGCGGGGTTGGTCCTAGCACAGATACGCAGTATTTT. The genes are TRBV7-2 and TRBJ2-3, with TRBD2 identical over 12 bases. After removal of 4 bases from V and 0 bases from J, the junction contained 8 bases not matched to a gene. Germline CDR1 reads SGHTA; CDR2 reads FQGNSA. The length of the CDR3 is 18 residues.

This clone was picked up a small number of times. The gene calls are TRBV19 and TRBJ1-6; D is perhaps TRBD1 (6 bases). V was cut by 3 bases and J by 8 bases, with 11 bases left in between. The CDR3 runs to 14 residues. Germline V CDR1 and CDR2: LNHDA, SQIVND (reference sequence). CDR3 amino acids: CASSISQGDSPLHF. The CDR3 nucleotides are TGTGCCAGTAGTATTTCACAGGGCGATTCACCCCTCCACTTT.

This clone was detected once. The rearrangement links TRBV18 to TRBJ2-1, with a tentative D call TRBD2 (5 bases). V lost 1 base to trimming and J lost 8 bases, with 9 bases between them. This CDR3 contains 13 residues. The germline CDR1 and CDR2 sequences are KGHSH and LQKENI. The CDR3 loop reads CASSPLASYEQFF. The CDR3 DNA follows: TGTGCCAGCTCACCACTAGCTAGCTATGAGCAGTTCTTC.

The gene calls are TRBV30 and TRBJ2-7; 10 positions agree with TRBD2. The CDR3 consists of 15 residues. J lost 5 bases, V lost 0 bases, and 7 bases had no gene match. Germline loops: CDR1 GTSNPN, CDR2 SVGIG (reference sequence). In DNA form, the CDR3 reads TGTGCCTGGAGTGTCGGGAGCGGGGGGGCCCACGAGCAGTACTTC. Protein product: CAWSVGSGGAHEQYF.

V gene TRBV18 combines with J gene TRBJ1-1; D remains unclear. The CDR3 loop spans 14 amino acids. The germline gives CDR1 KGHSH, CDR2 LQKENI. V was shortened by 1 base and J by 0 bases, with 6 bases between the two germline ends. The CDR3 spells CASSPLRVNTEAFF. CDR3 DNA sequence: TGTGCCAGCTCACCACTGAGGGTGAACACTGAAGCTTTCTTT.

This clone showed up just once. The rearrangement joins TRBV5-1 to TRBJ2-3, with 11 positions matching TRBD2. V trimming: 5 bases; J trimming: 2 bases; junction bases outside the gene matches: 4. CDR3 length equals 15 residues. From germline, CDR1 is SGHRS and CDR2 YFSETQ. CDR3 protein: CASRRLAGTTDTQYF. The CDR3 region has the DNA TGCGCCAGCAGGAGACTAGCGGGAACCACAGATACGCAGTATTTT.

The gene calls are TRBV3-1 (or the pseudogene TRBV3-2) and TRBJ2-1; 8 nucleotides match TRBD2. The germline V gene has CDR1 LGHDT and CDR2 YNNKEL (reference sequence). This CDR3 is built from 16 residues. The junction had 9 bases not matched to a gene; V was cut back by 1 base and J by 7 bases. The CDR3 sequence: CASSQGFRGGRNEQFF. CDR3 coding DNA: TGTGCCAGCAGCCAAGGGTTCCGGGGGGGCAGGAATGAGCAGTTCTTC.

The chain recombines TRBV5-1 with TRBJ2-3; D may be TRBD1 (5 bases). The CDR3 totals 11 residues. From germline, CDR1 is SGHRS and CDR2 YFSETQ. Trimming stripped 4 bases from V and 7 bases from J, with 7 bases between. DNA of the CDR3: TGCGCCAGCAGCACAGGAAATACGCAGTATTTT. It translates to CASSTGNTQYF.

J is TRBJ2-5 and V is TRBV5-8, with 8 bases lining up with TRBD2. CDR1 and CDR2 from the germline V gene are SGHTS and YDEGEE. Trimming removed 0 bases from V and 5 bases from J; junction bases left unmatched: 3. There are 14 residues in the CDR3. The CDR3 reads CASSLDPGGETQYF. The CDR3 coding sequence is TGTGCCAGCAGCTTGGACCCGGGGGGGGAGACCCAGTACTTC.

The chain recombines TRBV12-3 or TRBV12-4 with TRBJ2-5; perhaps TRBD1 as D (5 bases). The CDR3 length is 13 residues. V was pared by 5 bases and J by 5 bases, with 12 bases between. Written as DNA, the CDR3 is TGTGCCAGCAGTAAAGGGGAATCGGAGACCCAGTACTTC. Protein sequence: CASSKGESETQYF.

This sequence joins TRBV10-3 and TRBJ1-3; TRBD1 matches 7 bases. Germline CDR1 reads ENHRY; CDR2 reads SYGVKD. Trimming took 8 bases from V and 0 from J; bases not matched to a gene: 4. This CDR3 is 14 amino acids long. CDR3 nucleotides: TGTGCCATCCGAGGGACAGCCTCTGGAAACACCATATATTTT. It yields the protein CAIRGTASGNTIYF.

This clone was seen a handful of times. The V gene is TRBV3-1 (or the pseudogene TRBV3-2), the J gene TRBJ1-4; D call uncertain. V gave up 6 bases and J gave up 3 bases, with 11 bases separating them. The CDR3 has 14 residues. Germline CDR1 and CDR2: LGHDT and YNNKEL (reference sequence). CDR3 sequence (DNA): TGTGCCAGCAGTTTCGAGGGTTCTAATGAAAAACTGTTTTTT. Its protein product is CASSFEGSNEKLFF.

This clone showed up just a few times. The junction shows a germline mismatch at one end, possibly a read error. The gene calls are TRBV7-7 and TRBJ1-4, with a possible D match to TRBD1 (5 bases). This CDR3 is 13 amino acids long. Germline V gives CDR1 SSHAT, CDR2 FNYEAQ (reference sequence). CDR3 loop: CASSPGTYEKLFF. In DNA, the CDR3 is TGTGCTAGCAGCCCAGGGACTTATGAAAAACTGTTTTTT.

The count of this clone is one. V usage is TRBV7-2 and J usage is TRBJ2-5, with 10 bases matching TRBD2. This CDR3 region has 14 residues. CDR1 is SGHTA and CDR2 is FQGNSA in the germline V gene. V lost 5 bases and J lost 3; bases outside the gene matches: 3. Here the CDR3 DNA reads TGTGCCAGCAGCCATGGGACTAGCGAAGAGACCCAGTACTTC. Translated: CASSHGTSEETQYF. The full variable domain, with the rest looked up from reference TRBV7-2 and TRBJ2-5, is GAGVSQSPSNKVTEKGKDVELRCDPISGHTALYWYRQSLGQGLEFLIYFQGNSAPDKSGLPSDRFSAERTGGSVSTLTIQRTQQEDSAVYLCASSHGTSEETQYFGPGTRLLVL.

V usage is TRBV30 and J usage is TRBJ2-7, with D possibly being TRBD1 (6 bases). From germline, CDR1 is GTSNPN and CDR2 SVGIG (reference sequence). CDR3 length: 15 residues. V shed 0 bases and J shed 1 base, with 13 bases lying between them. As DNA, the CDR3 is TGTGCCTGGAGTGTTGGAAGGACAGCTTCCTACGAGCAGTACTTC. This gives the protein CAWSVGRTASYEQYF.

The table lists this clone with a few counts. The rearrangement uses TRBV6-5 and TRBJ2-2; D might be TRBD1 (6 bases). The CDR3 is 14 amino acids. V was trimmed by 6 bases and J by 4 bases, leaving 12 bases between them. Germline lookup yields CDR1 MNHEY and CDR2 SVGAGI. The CDR3 bases are TGTGCCAGCAGACTCACAGGGTTCACCGGGGAGCTGTTTTTT. As protein: CASRLTGFTGELFF.

The CDR3 bases are TGCGCCAGCAGCTTGGGGGTAGGGAGCCCCACCGGGGAGCTGTTTTTT. Protein sequence: CASSLGVGSPTGELFF. This chain uses TRBV5-1 with TRBJ2-2; D is possibly TRBD2 (5 bases). V lost 0 bases and J lost 4, with 13 bases in between. The CDR3 is 16 amino acids. Per germline, CDR1 SGHRS and CDR2 YFSETQ.

The rearrangement links TRBV28 to TRBJ2-3, with a possible D match to TRBD2 (7 bases). In germline, CDR1 is MDHEN, CDR2 SYDVKM. This CDR3 comprises 18 residues. Trimming left V 3 bases short and J 0 bases short, with 19 bases between. CDR3 bases: TGTGCCAGCAGTTTCTGGTCCTTAGGGGGGGCTAGCACAGATACGCAGTATTTT. This gives the protein CASSFWSLGGASTDTQYF. Drawing the rest from reference TRBV28 and TRBJ2-3, the complete variable domain is DVKVTQSSRYLVKRTGEKVFLECVQDMDHENMFWYRQDPGLGLRLIYFSYDVKMKEKGDIPEGYSVSREKKERFSLILESASTNQTSMYLCASSFWSLGGASTDTQYFGPGTRLTVL.

This chain connects TRBV19 to TRBJ1-2; 8 nucleotides agree with TRBD1. The CDR3 loop spans 11 amino acids. The J segment lost 8 bases and the V segment lost 7 bases, leaving 3 bases of the junction unmatched. In germline, CDR1 is LNHDA, CDR2 SQIVND (reference sequence). CDR3 in amino acids: CASTAGGGYTF. The CDR3 nucleotides read TGTGCCAGTACCGCAGGGGGCGGCTACACCTTC.

The CDR3 coding sequence is TGTGCCAGCAGCCCGGACAGTAGTCAGCCCCAGCATTTT. Translating gives CASSPDSSQPQHF. V and J are TRBV11-2 and TRBJ1-5; a possible D gene is TRBD1 (6 bases). Trimming pared 5 bases from V and 6 bases from J, leaving 11 bases between. Germline assignment: CDR1 SGHAT and CDR2 FQNNGV. The CDR3 spans 13 residues.

This clone has more than one count but fewer than ten. The chain employs TRBV12-3 or TRBV12-4 and TRBJ1-5; the D gene is possibly TRBD1 (6 bases). CDR3 size: 13 residues. Trimming shortened V by 4 bases and J by 7 bases, and 11 bases separated the two germline ends. The CDR3: CASSSRGSQPQHF. CDR3 in DNA: TGTGCCAGCAGTTCCAGGGGTTCCCAGCCCCAGCATTTT.

The chain carries TRBV27 and TRBJ2-5; 10 bases line up with TRBD1. Germline V gene lookup returns CDR1 MNHEY and CDR2 SMNVEV (reference sequence). This CDR3 region has 17 residues. J was trimmed by 3 bases and V by 3 bases; bases with no gene match: 10. Here the CDR3 reads CASSFPSHGTGEETQYF. CDR3 bases: TGTGCCAGCAGTTTCCCTTCCCATGGGACAGGGGAAGAGACCCAGTACTTC.

About this clone itself: Other nucleotide sequences in the sample specify the same CDR3. V and J are TRBV28 and TRBJ2-7, with 10 positions matching TRBD1. The CDR3 is 14 amino acids. Germline V gene lookup returns CDR1 MDHEN and CDR2 SYDVKM. V was pared by 5 bases and J by 5 bases, with 6 bases of the junction left unmatched. In nucleotides, the CDR3 is TGTGCCAGCAGTGGGGGACAGGGGTTGCACGAGCAGTACTTC. Translated: CASSGGQGLHEQYF.

The V and J genes are TRBV6-6 and TRBJ2-5; the match to TRBD2 covers 10 bases. Trimming took 6 bases from V and 1 from J; bases not matched to a gene: 5. The CDR3 has 15 residues. Germline values: CDR1 MNHNY, CDR2 SVGAGI (reference sequence). CDR3: CASRASGGRQETQYF. The CDR3, as DNA: TGTGCCAGCAGGGCTAGCGGGGGCCGCCAAGAGACCCAGTACTTC.

This clone occurred once. This chain connects TRBV11-2 to TRBJ2-5; tentative D call: TRBD2 (7 bases). Germline V lookup: CDR1 SGHAT, CDR2 FQNNGV. This CDR3 has 15 residues. CDR3 residues: CATSLDVGGRETQYF. For the CDR3, the DNA is TGTGCAACCAGCTTAGACGTGGGGGGGCGAGAGACCCAGTACTTC.

The chain employs TRBV7-9 and TRBJ2-7; D possibly corresponds to TRBD1 (6 bases). This CDR3 spans 15 amino acids. From germline, CDR1 is SEHNR and CDR2 FQNEAQ (reference sequence). Trimming shortened V by 3 bases and J by 0 bases, and 12 bases separated the two germline ends. DNA of the CDR3: TGTGCCAGCAGCTTCTCCACAGGGTTCTCCTACGAGCAGTACTTC. It specifies CASSFSTGFSYEQYF.

This clone was seen a single time. Here the CDR3 DNA reads TGTGCCAGCAGCTTAGGAGGGGATCCCTCAGATACGCAGTATTTT. Encoded protein: CASSLGGDPSDTQYF. V and J are TRBV5-6 and TRBJ2-3, with D perhaps TRBD2 (6 bases). The CDR3 runs 15 residues. Germline values: CDR1 SGHDT, CDR2 YYEEEE. Deletions cut 2 bases from V and 4 bases from J, with 14 bases between.